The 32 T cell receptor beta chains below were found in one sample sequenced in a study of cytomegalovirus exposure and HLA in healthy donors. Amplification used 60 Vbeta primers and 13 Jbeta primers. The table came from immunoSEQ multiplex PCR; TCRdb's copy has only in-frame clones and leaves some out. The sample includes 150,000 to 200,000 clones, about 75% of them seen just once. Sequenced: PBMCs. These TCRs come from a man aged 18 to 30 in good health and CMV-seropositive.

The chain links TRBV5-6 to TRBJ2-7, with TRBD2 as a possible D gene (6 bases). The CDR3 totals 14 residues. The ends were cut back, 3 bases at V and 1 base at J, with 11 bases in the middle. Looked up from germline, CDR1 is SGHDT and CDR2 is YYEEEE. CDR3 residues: CASSSWGRSYEQYF. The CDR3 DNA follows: TGTGCCAGCAGCTCCTGGGGGAGGTCCTACGAGCAGTACTTC.

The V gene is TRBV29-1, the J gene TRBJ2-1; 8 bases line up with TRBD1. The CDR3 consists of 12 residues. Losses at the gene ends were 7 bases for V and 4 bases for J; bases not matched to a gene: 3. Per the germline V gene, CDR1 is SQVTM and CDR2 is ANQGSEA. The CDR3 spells CSGTGLYNEQFF. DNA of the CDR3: TGCAGCGGGACAGGGCTATACAATGAGCAGTTCTTC.

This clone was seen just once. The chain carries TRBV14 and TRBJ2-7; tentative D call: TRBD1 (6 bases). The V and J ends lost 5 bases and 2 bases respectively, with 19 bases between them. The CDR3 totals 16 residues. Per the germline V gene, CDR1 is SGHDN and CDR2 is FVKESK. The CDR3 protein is CASSSRNPGHPYEQYF. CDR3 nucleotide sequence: TGTGCCAGCAGCTCGAGGAACCCGGGACACCCCTACGAGCAGTACTTC. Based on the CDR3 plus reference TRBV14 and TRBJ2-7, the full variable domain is EAGVTQFPSHSVIEKGQTVTLRCDPISGHDNLYWYRRVMGKEIKFLLHFVKESKQDESGMPNNRFLAERTGGTYSTLKVQPAELEDSGVYFCASSSRNPGHPYEQYFGPGTRLTVT.

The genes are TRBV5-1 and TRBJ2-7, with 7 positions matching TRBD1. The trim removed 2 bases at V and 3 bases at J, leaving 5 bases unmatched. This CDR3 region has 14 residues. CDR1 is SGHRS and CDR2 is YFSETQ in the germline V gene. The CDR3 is CASSLQGKNYEQYF. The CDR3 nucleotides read TGCGCCAGCAGCTTACAGGGGAAAAACTACGAGCAGTACTTC. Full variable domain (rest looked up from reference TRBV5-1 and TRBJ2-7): KAGVTQTPRYLIKTRGQQVTLSCSPISGHRSVSWYQQTPGQGLQFLFEYFSETQRNKGNFPGRFSGRQFSNSRSEMNVSTLELGDSALYLCASSLQGKNYEQYFGPGTRLTVT.

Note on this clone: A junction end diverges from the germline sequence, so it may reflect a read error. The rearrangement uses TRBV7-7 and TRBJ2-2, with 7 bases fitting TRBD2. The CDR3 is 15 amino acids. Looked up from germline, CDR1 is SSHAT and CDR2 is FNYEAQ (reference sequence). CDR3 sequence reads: CASSFGGRNTGELFF. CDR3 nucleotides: TGTGCTAGCAGCTTCGGCGGGAGGAACACCGGGGAGCTGTTTTTT.

The CDR3 loop is CASRGTSGRAVYNEQFF. CDR3 DNA sequence: TGCGCCAGCAGAGGGACTAGCGGGAGGGCCGTTTACAATGAGCAGTTCTTC. The J gene is TRBJ2-1, the V gene TRBV10-2, with TRBD2 identical over 16 bases. The CDR3 extends over 17 amino acids. The germline gives CDR1 WSHSY, CDR2 SAAADI. The V gene end was trimmed by 6 bases and the J gene end by 4 bases; junction bases not matched to a gene: 6.

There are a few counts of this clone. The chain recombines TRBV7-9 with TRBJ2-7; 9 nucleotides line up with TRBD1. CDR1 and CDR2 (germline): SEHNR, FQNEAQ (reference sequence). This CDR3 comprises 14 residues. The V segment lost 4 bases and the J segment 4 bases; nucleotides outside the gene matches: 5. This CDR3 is CASSSGQGSYEQYF. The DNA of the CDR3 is TGTGCCAGCAGCTCGGGACAGGGATCATACGAGCAGTACTTC.

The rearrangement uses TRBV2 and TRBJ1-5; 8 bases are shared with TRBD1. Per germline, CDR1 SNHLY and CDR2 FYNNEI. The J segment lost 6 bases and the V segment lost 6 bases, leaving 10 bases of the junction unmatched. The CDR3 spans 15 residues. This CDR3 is CASRETDRVVQPQHF. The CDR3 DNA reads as TGTGCCAGCAGAGAAACGGACAGGGTCGTTCAGCCCCAGCATTTT.

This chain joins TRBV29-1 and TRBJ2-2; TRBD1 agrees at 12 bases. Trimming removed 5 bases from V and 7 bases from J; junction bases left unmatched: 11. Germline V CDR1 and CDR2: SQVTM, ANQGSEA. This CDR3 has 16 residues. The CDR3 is CSVTPGQGALGGELFF. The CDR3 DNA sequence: TGCAGCGTTACGCCGGGACAGGGGGCGCTGGGCGGGGAGCTGTTTTTT.

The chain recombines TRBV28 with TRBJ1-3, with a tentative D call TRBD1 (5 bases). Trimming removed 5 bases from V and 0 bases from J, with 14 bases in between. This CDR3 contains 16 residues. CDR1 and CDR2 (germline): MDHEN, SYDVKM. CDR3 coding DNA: TGTGCCAGCAGTGCGAGACAGTGGGACTCTGGAAACACCATATATTTT. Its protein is CASSARQWDSGNTIYF.

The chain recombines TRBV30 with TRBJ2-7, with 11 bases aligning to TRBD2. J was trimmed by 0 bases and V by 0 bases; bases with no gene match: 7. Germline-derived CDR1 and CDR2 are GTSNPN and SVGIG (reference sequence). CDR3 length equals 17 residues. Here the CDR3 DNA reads TGTGCCTGGAGTGTATTTAGCGGGAGGGCTCCCTCCTACGAGCAGTACTTC. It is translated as CAWSVFSGRAPSYEQYF. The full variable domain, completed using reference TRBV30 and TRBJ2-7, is SQTIHQWPATLVQPVGSPLSLECTVEGTSNPNLYWYRQAAGRGLQLLFYSVGIGQISSEVPQNLSASRPQDRQFILSSKKLLLSDSGFYLCAWSVFSGRAPSYEQYFGPGTRLTVT.

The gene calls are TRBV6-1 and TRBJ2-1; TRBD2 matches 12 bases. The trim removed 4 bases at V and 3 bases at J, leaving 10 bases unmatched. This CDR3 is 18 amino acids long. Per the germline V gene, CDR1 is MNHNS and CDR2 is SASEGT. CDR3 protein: CASSVTNGLAGYYNEQFF. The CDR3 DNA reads TGTGCCAGCAGTGTGACCAATGGACTAGCGGGGTACTACAATGAGCAGTTCTTC.

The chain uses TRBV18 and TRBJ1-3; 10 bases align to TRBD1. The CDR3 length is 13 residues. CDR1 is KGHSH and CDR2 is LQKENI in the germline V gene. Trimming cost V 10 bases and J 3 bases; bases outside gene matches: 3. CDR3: CATGQGFGNTIYF. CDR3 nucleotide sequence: TGTGCCACGGGACAGGGGTTTGGAAACACCATATATTTT.

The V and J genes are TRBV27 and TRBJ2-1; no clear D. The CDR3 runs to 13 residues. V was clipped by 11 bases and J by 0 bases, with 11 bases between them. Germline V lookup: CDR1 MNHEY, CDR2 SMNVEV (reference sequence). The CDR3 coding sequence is TGTGCCTCCACAGATTACTCCTACAATGAGCAGTTCTTC. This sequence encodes CASTDYSYNEQFF.

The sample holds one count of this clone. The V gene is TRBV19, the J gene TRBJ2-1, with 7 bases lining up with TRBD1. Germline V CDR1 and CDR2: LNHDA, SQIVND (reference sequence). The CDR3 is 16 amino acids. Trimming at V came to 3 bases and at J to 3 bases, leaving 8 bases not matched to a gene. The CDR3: CASSIGQAQHYNEQFF. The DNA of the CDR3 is TGTGCCAGTAGTATCGGACAGGCCCAACACTACAATGAGCAGTTCTTC.

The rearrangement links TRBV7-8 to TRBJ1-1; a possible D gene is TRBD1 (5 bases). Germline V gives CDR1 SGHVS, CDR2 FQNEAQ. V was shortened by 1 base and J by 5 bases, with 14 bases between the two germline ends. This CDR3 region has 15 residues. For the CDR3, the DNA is TGTGCCAGCAGCTTAGAGGTGACAGTGGGGACTGAAGCTTTCTTT. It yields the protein CASSLEVTVGTEAFF.

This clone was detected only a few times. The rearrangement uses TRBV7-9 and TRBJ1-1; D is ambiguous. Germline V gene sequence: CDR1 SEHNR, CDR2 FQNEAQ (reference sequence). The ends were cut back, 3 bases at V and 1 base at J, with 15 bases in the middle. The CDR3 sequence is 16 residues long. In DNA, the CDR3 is TGTGCCAGCAGCTTGGGGAGGGCTGTGGAGAACACTGAAGCTTTCTTT. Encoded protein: CASSLGRAVENTEAFF.

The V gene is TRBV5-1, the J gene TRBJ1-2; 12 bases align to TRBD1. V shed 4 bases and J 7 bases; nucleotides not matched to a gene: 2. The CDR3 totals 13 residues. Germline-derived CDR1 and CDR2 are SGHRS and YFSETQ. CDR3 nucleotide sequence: TGCGCCAGCAGCCCGGGACAGGGGGCTGGCTACACCTTC. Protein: CASSPGQGAGYTF.

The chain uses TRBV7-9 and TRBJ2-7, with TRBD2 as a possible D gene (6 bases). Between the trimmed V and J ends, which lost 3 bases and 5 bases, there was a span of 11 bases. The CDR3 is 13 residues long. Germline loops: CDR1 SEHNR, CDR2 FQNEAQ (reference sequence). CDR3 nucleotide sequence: TGTGCCAGCAGCTTCGCGGGACGGGACGAGCAGTACTTC. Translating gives CASSFAGRDEQYF.

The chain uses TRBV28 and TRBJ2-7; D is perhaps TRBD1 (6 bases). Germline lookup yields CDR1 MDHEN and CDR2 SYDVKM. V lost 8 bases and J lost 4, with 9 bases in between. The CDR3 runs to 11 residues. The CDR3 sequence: CASGQRYEQYF. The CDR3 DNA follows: TGTGCCAGCGGACAGAGGTACGAGCAGTACTTC.

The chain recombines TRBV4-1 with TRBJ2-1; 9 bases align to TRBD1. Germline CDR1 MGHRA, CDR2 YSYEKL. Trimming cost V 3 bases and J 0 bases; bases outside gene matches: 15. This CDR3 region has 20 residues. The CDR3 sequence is CASSHTPGQGLTSSYNEQFF. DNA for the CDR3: TGCGCCAGCAGCCATACTCCGGGACAGGGACTTACCAGCTCCTACAATGAGCAGTTCTTC.

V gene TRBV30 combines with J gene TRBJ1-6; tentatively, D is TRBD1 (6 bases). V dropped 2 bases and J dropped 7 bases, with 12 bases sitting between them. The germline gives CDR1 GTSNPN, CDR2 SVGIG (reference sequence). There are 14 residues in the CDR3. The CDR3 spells CAWSFGTRNSPLHF. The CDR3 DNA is TGTGCCTGGAGTTTTGGGACAAGAAATTCACCCCTCCACTTT.

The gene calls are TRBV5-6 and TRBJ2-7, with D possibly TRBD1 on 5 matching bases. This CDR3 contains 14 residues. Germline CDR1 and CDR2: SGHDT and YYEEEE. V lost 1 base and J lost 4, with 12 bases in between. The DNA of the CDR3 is TGTGCCAGCAGCTTGAGACAGAGAAGATACGAGCAGTACTTC. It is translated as CASSLRQRRYEQYF.

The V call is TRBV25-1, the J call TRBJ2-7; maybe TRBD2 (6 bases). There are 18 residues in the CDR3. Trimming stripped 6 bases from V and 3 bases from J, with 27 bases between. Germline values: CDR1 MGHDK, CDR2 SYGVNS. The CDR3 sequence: CASSHSGRRASEIYEQYF. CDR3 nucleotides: TGTGCCAGCAGCCACTCAGGTAGGAGGGCATCAGAAATCTACGAGCAGTACTTC.

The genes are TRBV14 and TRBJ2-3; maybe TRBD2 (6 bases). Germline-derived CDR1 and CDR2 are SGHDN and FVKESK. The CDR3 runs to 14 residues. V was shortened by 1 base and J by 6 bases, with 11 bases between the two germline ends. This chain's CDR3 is CASSQVPGADTQYF. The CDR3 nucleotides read TGTGCCAGCAGCCAAGTCCCGGGAGCGGATACGCAGTATTTT. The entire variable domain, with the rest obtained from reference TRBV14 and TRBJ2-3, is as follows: EAGVTQFPSHSVIEKGQTVTLRCDPISGHDNLYWYRRVMGKEIKFLLHFVKESKQDESGMPNNRFLAERTGGTYSTLKVQPAELEDSGVYFCASSQVPGADTQYFGPGTRLTVL.

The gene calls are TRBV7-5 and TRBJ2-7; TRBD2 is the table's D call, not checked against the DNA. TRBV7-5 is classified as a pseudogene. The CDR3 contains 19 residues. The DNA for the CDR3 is TGTGTCAGAAGCTTAGATCCCCCAGTGGGGAGGAGGACTAGAAGGGATCAGTACTTC. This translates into CVRSLDPPVGRRTRRDQYF.

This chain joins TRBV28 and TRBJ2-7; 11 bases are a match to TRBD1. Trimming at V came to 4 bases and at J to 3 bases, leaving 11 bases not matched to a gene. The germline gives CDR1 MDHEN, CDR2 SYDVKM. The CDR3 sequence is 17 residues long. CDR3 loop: CASSSGTGGAPNYEQYF. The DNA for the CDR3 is TGTGCCAGCAGTTCTGGGACAGGGGGAGCACCCAACTACGAGCAGTACTTC.

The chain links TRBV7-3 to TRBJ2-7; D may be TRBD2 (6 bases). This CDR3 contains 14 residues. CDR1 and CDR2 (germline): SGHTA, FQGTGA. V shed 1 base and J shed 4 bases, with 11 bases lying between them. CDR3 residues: CASSLNSGGYEQYF. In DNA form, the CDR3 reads TGTGCCAGCAGCTTAAATAGCGGAGGGTACGAGCAGTACTTC.

CDR3 coding DNA: TGTGCCAGCTCACCGTACCGGGAGGGTAGGAGTGAGCAGTTCTTC. The encoded protein is CASSPYREGRSEQFF. The chain links TRBV18 to TRBJ2-1; 8 bases map to TRBD2. CDR1 is KGHSH, CDR2 LQKENI, per germline. This CDR3 is built from 15 residues. The junction had 10 bases not matched to a gene; V was cut back by 3 bases and J by 9 bases. The full variable domain, its missing parts supplied by reference TRBV18 and TRBJ2-1, is NAGVMQNPRHLVRRRGQEARLRCSPMKGHSHVYWYRQLPEEGLKFMVYLQKENIIDESGMPKERFSAEFPKEGPSILRIQQVVRGDSAAYFCASSPYREGRSEQFFGPGTRLTVL.

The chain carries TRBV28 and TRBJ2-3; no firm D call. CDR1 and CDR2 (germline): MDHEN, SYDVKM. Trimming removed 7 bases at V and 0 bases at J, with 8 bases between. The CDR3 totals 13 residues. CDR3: CASIATSTDTQYF. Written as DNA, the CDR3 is TGTGCCAGCATTGCGACAAGCACAGATACGCAGTATTTT.

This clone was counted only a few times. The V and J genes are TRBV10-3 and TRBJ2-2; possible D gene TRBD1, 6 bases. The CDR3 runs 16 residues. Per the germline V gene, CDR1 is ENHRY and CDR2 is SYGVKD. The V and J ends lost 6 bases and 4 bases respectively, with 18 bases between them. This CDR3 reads CAISGPEGVGTGELFF. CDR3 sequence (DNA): TGTGCCATCAGCGGTCCCGAGGGGGTGGGCACCGGGGAGCTGTTTTTT.

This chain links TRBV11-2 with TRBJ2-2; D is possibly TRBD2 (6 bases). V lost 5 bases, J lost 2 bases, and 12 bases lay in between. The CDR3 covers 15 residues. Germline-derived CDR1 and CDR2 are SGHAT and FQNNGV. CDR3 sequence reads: CASSRRRENTGELFF. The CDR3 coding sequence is TGTGCCAGCAGCCGGCGGCGGGAAAACACCGGGGAGCTGTTTTTT.